Listed below are T cell receptor beta chains from one sample, sequenced in a study of cytomegalovirus exposure and HLA in healthy donors. Method: immunoSEQ multiplex PCR; TCRdb's copy keeps in-frame clones and lacks some. This sample carries about 140,000 clones, roughly 76% of them seen once, and the ten largest clones take over 1%. Sequencing input: PBMCs. Receptors originate from a woman in her 40s in good health and CMV-seronegative. CDR3s leave out the opening cysteine and the closing phenylalanine or tryptophan. D genes are given only for firm matches.

V	J	D	CDR3
TRBV5-1	TRBJ1-2	TRBD1	ASSFSGTGDGYT
TRBV15	TRBJ2-6	NA	ATSRDFSGANVLT
TRBV10-3	TRBJ1-2	NA	AISERERYGYT
TRBV6-5	TRBJ1-2	TRBD1	ASTMGQGMYGYT
TRBV9	TRBJ2-1	TRBD1	ASSVGQGNNEQF
TRBV5-4	TRBJ2-1	TRBD2	ASSLAGGLAGLNEQF
TRBV5-4	TRBJ2-5	TRBD1	ASSVGTAKETQY
TRBV20-1	TRBJ1-1	NA	SCQQGPEAF
TRBV4-1	TRBJ1-2	TRBD1	ASSQGFRTGPPYGYT
TRBV2	TRBJ2-2	TRBD2	ASSGGGKTGELF
TRBV29-1	TRBJ1-1	TRBD1	SVEVGRGRTEAF
TRBV28	TRBJ2-1	NA	ASSSSPGHRYNEQF
TRBV19	TRBJ2-3	NA	ASSTLLATDTQY
TRBV5-6	TRBJ1-5	NA	ASSLGQTLAQH
TRBV5-8	TRBJ2-5	NA	ASSLAGVQY
TRBV9	TRBJ1-3	TRBD1	ASSFQGDTIY
TRBV20-1	TRBJ1-1	NA	SAPLNTEAF
TRBV5-4	TRBJ2-1	NA	ASSLGLVRLDDNEQF
TRBV4-1	TRBJ1-4	NA	ASSQDPSGATNEKLF
TRBV9	TRBJ2-1	NA	ASSPGPVVNEQF
TRBV2	TRBJ2-5	NA	ASIGGGETQY
TRBV7-9	TRBJ1-2	NA	SSSFMDRYYT
TRBV7-2	TRBJ2-3	TRBD1	ASSWVGGDTQY
TRBV9	TRBJ1-6	NA	ASSVGQGGNSPLH
TRBV6-5	TRBJ1-1	NA	ASSHQAGMNTEAF
TRBV7-6	TRBJ2-7	NA	ASSLDTGAYEQY
TRBV27	TRBJ1-1	TRBD1	AVQGAGEAF
TRBV4-1	TRBJ1-1	TRBD1	ASTPGPGQALI
TRBV5-1	TRBJ1-2	NA	ASSSDRQSYYGYT
TRBV6-6	TRBJ2-4	NA	ASGYPDRNIQY
TRBV9	TRBJ2-1	TRBD2	ASSPGLAGSEQF
TRBV19	TRBJ1-5	NA	ASSISLLQPQH
TRBV11-2	TRBJ1-1	TRBD1	ASSSRQGRAEAF
TRBV29-1	TRBJ1-1	NA	SASFGGGGNTEAF
TRBV5-4	TRBJ1-2	NA	ASSLAETGNRGYT
TRBV2	TRBJ1-1	NA	ASSETRRTVGTEAF
TRBV4-1	TRBJ2-1	TRBD2	ASRPGLAGSNEQF
TRBV5-6	TRBJ1-5	NA	ASSFRGNNQPQH
TRBV2	TRBJ2-3	NA	ASRGGGGRTDTQY
TRBV29-1	TRBJ2-6	NA	SVEDPAGVVANVLT
TRBV7-2	TRBJ1-5	NA	ASSLGGQRSNQPQH
TRBV2	TRBJ1-5	NA	ASSTNMDTFQPQH
TRBV15	TRBJ1-4	NA	ATARGTNEKLF
TRBV4-1	TRBJ2-3	TRBD2	ASSHLLAGGGTDTQY
TRBV19	TRBJ1-3	TRBD1	AVGPGGYNTIY
TRBV5-1	TRBJ2-5	TRBD2	ASSLERGGGVKTQY
TRBV9	TRBJ1-2	TRBD1	ASSPQPGGFDYGYT
TRBV9	TRBJ1-6	NA	ASSPGRSYNSPLH
TRBV27	TRBJ2-7	NA	ASSSTEHGNYEQY